This T cell receptor (beta chain) originates from a study of shared clonotypes between healthy human individuals. Sequenced by immunoSEQ multiplex PCR; TCRdb stores in-frame clones only, minus some. In the table there are roughly 2.1 million clones, 85% to 95% of which are singletons. Positively selected for CCR7, the CD45RO-negative cells used as naive CD8 cells excluded terminally differentiated effector memory CD45RA+ cells. Trimming removed 2 bases from V and 3 bases from J; junction bases left unmatched: 6. The CDR3 runs 16 residues. Germline V gene data show CDR1 as LNHNV and CDR2 as YYDKDF (reference sequence).

The sequenced sample was naive CD8+ T cells from PBMCs. The chain has TRBV15 and TRBJ2-1, with TRBD2 identical over 8 bases. The clonotype was recovered from a man aged 18 to 29 in good health. Some clones in this sample may be carry-over from other donors' samples. The CDR3 bases are TGTGCCACCAGCAGAAAGCGGGAGTCGGTCTACAATGAGCAGTTCTTC. It yields the protein CATSRKRESVYNEQFF.